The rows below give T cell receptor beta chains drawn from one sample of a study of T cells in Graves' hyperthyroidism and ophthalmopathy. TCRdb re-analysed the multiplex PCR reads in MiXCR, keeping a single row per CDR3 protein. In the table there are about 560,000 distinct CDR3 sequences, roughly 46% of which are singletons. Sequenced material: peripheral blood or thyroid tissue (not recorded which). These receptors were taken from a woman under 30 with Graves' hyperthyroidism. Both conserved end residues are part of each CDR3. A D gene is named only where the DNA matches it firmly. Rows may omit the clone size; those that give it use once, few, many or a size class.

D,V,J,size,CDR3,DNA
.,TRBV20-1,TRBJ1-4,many,CSATAPDEKLFF,TGCAGTGCTACCGCTCCGGATGAAAAACTGTTTTTT
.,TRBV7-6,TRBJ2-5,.,CASSEPRAGRHPQYF,TGTGCCAGCAGTGAACCCAGGGCGGGGAGGCACCCCCAGTACTTC
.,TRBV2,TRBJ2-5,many,CASSEVREETQYF,TGTGCCAGCAGTGAAGTAAGGGAAGAGACCCAGTACTTC
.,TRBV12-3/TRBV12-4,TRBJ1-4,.,CASSWGPGEKLFF,TGTGCCAGCAGTTGGGGGCCAGGAGAAAAACTGTTTTTT
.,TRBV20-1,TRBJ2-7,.,CSAQTRGDEQYF,TGCAGTGCACAAACGCGGGGTGACGAGCAGTACTTC
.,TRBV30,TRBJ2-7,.,CAWSRRDTEQYF,TGTGCCTGGAGCCGACGAGACACGGAGCAGTACTTC
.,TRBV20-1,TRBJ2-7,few,CSALSRTARSYEQYF,TGCAGTGCCCTATCCCGGACGGCACGCTCCTACGAGCAGTACTTC
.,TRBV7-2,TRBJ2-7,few,CASRSDTSYEQYF,TGCGCCAGCAGAAGCGACACCTCCTACGAGCAGTACTTC
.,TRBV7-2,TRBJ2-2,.,CASSLVQRNTGELFF,TGTGCCAGCAGCTTGGTACAGCGGAACACCGGGGAGCTGTTTTTT
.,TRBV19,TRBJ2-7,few,CASSIGRAGGEQYF,TGTGCCAGTAGTATCGGACGGGCAGGAGGCGAGCAGTACTTC
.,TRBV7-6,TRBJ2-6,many,CASSLWSAGANVLTF,TGTGCCAGCAGCTTATGGTCAGCTGGGGCCAACGTCCTGACTTTC
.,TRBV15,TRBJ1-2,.,CATSREVGRTYGYTF,TGTGCCACCAGCAGAGAAGTAGGGCGCACCTATGGCTACACCTTC
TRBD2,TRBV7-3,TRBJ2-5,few,CASSLTHDPSGQETQYF,TGTGCCAGCAGCTTAACCCATGATCCTAGCGGACAAGAGACCCAGTACTTC
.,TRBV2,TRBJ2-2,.,CASSYPGYGPGELFF,TGTGCCAGCAGTTATCCAGGGTACGGCCCCGGGGAGCTGTTTTTT
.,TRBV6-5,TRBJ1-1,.,CASSSLGVTEAFF,TGTGCCAGCAGTTCTTTGGGGGTTACTGAAGCTTTCTTT
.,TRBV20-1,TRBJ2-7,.,CGAGRDSYEQYF,TGCGGTGCTGGGAGGGACAGCTACGAGCAGTACTTC
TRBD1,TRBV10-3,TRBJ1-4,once,CAIRINGTGLSLFF,TGTGCCATCCGGATAAACGGGACAGGGTTAAGTCTGTTTTTT
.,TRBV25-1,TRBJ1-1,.,CASSQLPGQNTEAFF,TGCGCCAGCAGCCAGCTACCGGGCCAGAACACTGAAGCTTTCTTT
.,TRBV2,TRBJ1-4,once,CASSDSGGLGTNEKLFF,TGTGCCAGCAGTGACTCCGGGGGACTTGGAACTAATGAAAAACTGTTTTTT
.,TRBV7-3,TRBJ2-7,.,CASSQELLQAEQYF,TGTGCCAGCAGCCAAGAGTTGCTACAGGCCGAGCAGTACTTC
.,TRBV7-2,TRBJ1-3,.,CASSLEVTSGNTIYF,TGTGCCAGCAGCTTAGAGGTCACCTCTGGAAACACCATATATTTT
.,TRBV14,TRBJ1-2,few,CASSQPGIRAGYTF,TGTGCCAGCAGCCAGCCCGGGATTAGAGCTGGCTACACCTTC
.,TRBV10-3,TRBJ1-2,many,CAISESREPYGYTF,TGTGCCATCAGTGAGTCACGAGAACCCTATGGCTACACCTTC
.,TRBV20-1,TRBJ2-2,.,CSAKQVNTGELFF,TGCAGTGCTAAGCAGGTCAACACCGGGGAGCTGTTTTTT
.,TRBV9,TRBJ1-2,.,CASSVRGSGDGYTF,TGTGCCAGCAGCGTGAGAGGGTCAGGTGATGGCTACACCTTC
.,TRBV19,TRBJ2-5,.,CAWSSGETQYF,TGTGCCTGGAGTTCGGGAGAGACCCAGTACTTC
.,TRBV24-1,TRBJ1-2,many,CATSDLTANYGYTF,TGTGCCACCAGTGATTTGACAGCTAACTATGGCTACACCTTC